The 10 T cell receptor beta chains below all came from one sample that was sequenced in a study of blood T cell repertoires in COVID-19. Some clones are missing from TCRdb's copy, which holds only in-frame ones; the method was immunoSEQ multiplex PCR. The sample records about 47,000 clones, about 83% being singletons. Material for sequencing was peripheral blood. These receptors were collected from a man over 45 with acute or convalescent COVID-19.

The genes are TRBV18 and TRBJ1-5, with a possible D match to TRBD1 (5 bases). Germline V gene lookup returns CDR1 KGHSH and CDR2 LQKENI. This CDR3 region has 14 residues. Trimming took off 5 bases at V and 3 bases at J, with 11 bases between the two ends. The CDR3: CASSIGVNNQPQHF. CDR3 DNA sequence: TGTGCCAGCTCAATAGGGGTCAACAATCAGCCCCAGCATTTT.

The chain carries TRBV7-6 and TRBJ2-7; 11 bases match TRBD1. The germline gives CDR1 SGHVS, CDR2 FNYEAQ. The junction had 13 bases not matched to a gene; V was cut back by 9 bases and J by 3 bases. The CDR3 sequence is 16 residues long. DNA for the CDR3: TGTGCCAGTGGAGGGGGGACAGGGGGTTCAGGCTACGAGCAGTACTTC. Its translation is CASGGGTGGSGYEQYF. The entire variable domain, with the rest obtained from reference TRBV7-6 and TRBJ2-7, is as follows: GAGVSQSPRYKVTKRGQDVALRCDPISGHVSLYWYRQALGQGPEFLTYFNYEAQQDKSGLPNDRFSAERPEGSISTLTIQRTEQRDSAMYRCASGGGTGGSGYEQYFGPGTRLTVT.

This CDR3 is CASSRRGALETQYF. The CDR3, as DNA: TGTGCCAGCAGCCGCCGGGGGGCGTTGGAGACCCAGTACTTC. The chain links TRBV5-6 to TRBJ2-5; tentative D call: TRBD2 (7 bases). The V and J ends lost 4 bases and 5 bases respectively, with 15 bases between them. The germline V gene has CDR1 SGHDT and CDR2 YYEEEE. The CDR3 has 14 residues.

J is TRBJ2-2 and V is TRBV27; TRBD1 agrees at 7 bases. Germline CDR1 MNHEY, CDR2 SMNVEV (reference sequence). The CDR3 loop spans 16 amino acids. The trim removed 1 base at V and 2 bases at J, leaving 4 bases unmatched. The CDR3: CASSLFGTVNTGELFF. DNA for the CDR3: TGTGCCAGCAGTTTATTTGGGACAGTTAACACCGGGGAGCTGTTTTTT.

The DNA of the CDR3 is TGTGCCAGCTCACCAGCCCCCGGGACAGGGGGCCGAAGTCAGCCCCAGCATTTT. Translating gives CASSPAPGTGGRSQPQHF. The genes are TRBV18 and TRBJ1-5; 12 nucleotides agree with TRBD1. The CDR3 is made up of 18 amino acids. Losses at the gene ends were 2 bases for V and 6 bases for J; bases not matched to a gene: 11. Germline CDR1 KGHSH, CDR2 LQKENI.

This chain links TRBV19 with TRBJ1-2; 7 bases agree with TRBD1. The ends lost 2 bases at V and 4 bases at J; junction bases unmatched: 1. Per the germline V gene, CDR1 is LNHDA and CDR2 is SQIVND (reference sequence). The length of the CDR3 is 13 residues. The CDR3 nucleotides read TGTGCCAGTAGTATATCAGGGGGCTATGGCTACACCTTC. It codes for CASSISGGYGYTF.

The chain couples TRBV9 to TRBJ2-1; TRBD1 aligns across 8 bases. CDR3 length: 17 residues. From germline, CDR1 is SGDLS and CDR2 YYNGEE. The V segment lost 3 bases and the J segment 0 bases; nucleotides outside the gene matches: 8. The CDR3 is CASSEMDRASSYNEQFF. The CDR3, as DNA: TGTGCCAGCAGCGAAATGGACAGGGCGAGCTCCTACAATGAGCAGTTCTTC.

The V gene is TRBV30, the J gene TRBJ2-2; 7 bases agree with TRBD2. CDR3 length equals 18 residues. CDR1 is GTSNPN, CDR2 SVGIG, per germline (reference sequence). Trimming cost V 2 bases and J 2 bases; bases outside gene matches: 14. The CDR3 DNA follows: TGTGCCTGGAGTATCCTAAGCGGTCTAGCGGAAAACACCGGGGAGCTGTTTTTT. This gives the protein CAWSILSGLAENTGELFF.

The chain couples TRBV5-4 to TRBJ2-5; 11 bases line up with TRBD2. The CDR3 sequence is 16 residues long. The germline CDR1 and CDR2 sequences are SGHNT and YYREEE (reference sequence). Trimming at V came to 3 bases and at J to 7 bases, leaving 11 bases not matched to a gene. The CDR3 region has the DNA TGTGCCAGCAGCTCAACCGGGACTAGCGGACGGGGGACCCAGTACTTC. Protein product: CASSSTGTSGRGTQYF.

This clone has just one count. The gene calls are TRBV19 and TRBJ2-4; D possibly corresponds to TRBD1 (6 bases). Germline CDR1 reads LNHDA; CDR2 reads SQIVND (reference sequence). Deletions cut 8 bases from V and 4 bases from J, with 12 bases between. The CDR3 is made up of 13 amino acids. The CDR3 reads CASRRTDKNIQYF. The CDR3 DNA reads TGTGCCAGTCGCCGGACAGATAAAAACATTCAGTACTTC.